This T cell receptor (beta chain) emerged from a study of human T cells and chemical hapten exposure. The wider study: Yields of TCR per sample differed, chiefly owing to small differences in pooled library volume.

The time point here: healthy volunteer bleed at 2 weeks. Total RNA was extracted from unfractionated whole blood. This clonotype was recorded many times. The CDR3 is made up of 13 amino acids. Per the germline V gene, CDR1 is SGHDN and CDR2 is FVKESK. Trimming took 1 base from V and 2 from J, leaving 4 bases between them. The study's library attached unique molecular identifiers to single cDNA molecules. TCRdb ran MiXCR on the RACE reads and lists one entry per CDR3 protein. Among over 100,000 distinct CDR3 sequences listed, roughly 9.5% were seen once. J is TRBJ2-3 and V is TRBV14; D is unresolved. The sequenced material came from whole blood. The TCR sequence derives from a male donor in good health. Some clones in this sample may be carry-over from other donors' samples. The DNA for the CDR3 is TGTGCCAGCAGCCAAGGACTCACAGATACGCAGTATTTT. Translated, it gives CASSQGLTDTQYF. Full variable domain (rest looked up from reference TRBV14 and TRBJ2-3): EAGVTQFPSHSVIEKGQTVTLRCDPISGHDNLYWYRRVMGKEIKFLLHFVKESKQDESGMPNNRFLAERTGGTYSTLKVQPAELEDSGVYFCASSQGLTDTQYFGPGTRLTVL.